The 3 T cell receptor beta chains presented below share a single source sample, sequenced in a study of shared clonotypes between healthy human individuals. This table comes from immunoSEQ multiplex PCR, and its TCRdb copy is limited to in-frame clones, with some not included. The table records some 2,500,000 clones, about nine tenths of them present only once. Sequenced input: naive CD4+ T cells from PBMCs. The subset here: CD45RA+ positively selected. These receptors were taken from a man between 18 and 29 years old in good health. Some clones in this sample may be carry-over from other donors' samples.

The chain combines TRBV11-2 with TRBJ2-3; no firm D call. Deletions cut 5 bases from V and 4 bases from J, with 13 bases between. This CDR3 is built from 14 residues. From germline, CDR1 is SGHAT and CDR2 FQNNGV. CDR3 sequence reads: CASSPSRLADTQYF. The CDR3 DNA reads as TGTGCCAGCAGCCCTTCCAGGCTGGCAGATACGCAGTATTTT. The complete variable domain, with remaining parts taken from reference TRBV11-2 and TRBJ2-3, reads EAGVAQSPRYKIIEKRQSVAFWCNPISGHATLYWYQQILGQGPKLLIQFQNNGVVDDSQLPKDRFSAERLKGVDSTLKIQPAKLEDSAVYLCASSPSRLADTQYFGPGTRLTVL.

The rearrangement joins TRBV9 to TRBJ2-3; TRBD1 aligns across 9 bases. CDR1 is SGDLS and CDR2 is YYNGEE in the germline V gene. The CDR3 is 16 amino acids. V gave up 3 bases and J gave up 4 bases; unmatched junction bases: 9. This CDR3 reads CASSASTGGEADTQYF. CDR3 bases: TGTGCCAGCAGCGCCTCGACAGGGGGTGAAGCAGATACGCAGTATTTT.

The chain recombines TRBV27 with TRBJ2-2; unclear D gene. CDR1 is MNHEY, CDR2 SMNVEV, per germline (reference sequence). The CDR3 covers 13 residues. V was cut by 5 bases and J by 4 bases, with 8 bases left in between. CDR3 bases: TGTGCCAGCAGTCCACACTTCACCGGGGAGCTGTTTTTT. The encoded protein is CASSPHFTGELFF.